The 3 T cell receptor beta chains reported below all come from one sample, sequenced in a study of blood T cells in healthy people across ages. The use of a sample-barcoded 5' primer and a J-beta primer mix characterized a second PCR of roughly 7 to 11 cycles. One entry per CDR3 protein, called by TCRdb with MiXCR from the 5' RACE reads. The table has a few hundred thousand distinct CDR3 sequences, over 45% seen once. Sequenced sample: blood. The receptors shown here come from a man aged 60 to 69 in good health.

This clonotype was seen a handful of times. This chain uses TRBV4-2 with TRBJ2-1; no definite D call. Trimming pared 4 bases from V and 7 bases from J, leaving 14 bases between. This CDR3 contains 14 residues. Germline V gene data show CDR1 as LGHNA and CDR2 as YNFKEQ. The CDR3, as DNA: TGTGCCAGCAGCCTGTCGAGACCCTCGAATGAGCAGTTCTTC. Amino acid sequence: CASSLSRPSNEQFF.

This clonotype was picked up a small number of times. The V and J genes are TRBV7-2 and TRBJ1-2; 9 bases align to TRBD1. Trimming removed 3 bases from V and 6 bases from J; junction bases left unmatched: 2. Germline assignment: CDR1 SGHTA and CDR2 FQGNSA. The CDR3 contains 13 residues. The CDR3 loop is CASSFRTGDGYTF. The CDR3 DNA is TGTGCCAGCAGCTTCAGGACAGGGGATGGCTACACCTTC.

Note on this clonotype: A single base separates this from a much larger clone, so it may be a read error. The chain recombines TRBV7-8 with TRBJ1-4; D ambiguous. The CDR3 totals 15 residues. CDR1 is SGHVS and CDR2 is FQNEAQ in the germline V gene. CDR3 in DNA: TGTACCAGCAGCTTAAGTCGGGCTTCTAATGAAAAACTGTTTTTT. Translated: CTSSLSRASNEKLFF.